This TCR beta chain was found in a study of OX40 agonist ivuxolimab in advanced cancers. Describing the broader study: Ivuxolimab was an agonistic, fully human IgG2 monoclonal antibody directed against OX40 (CD134), a costimulatory receptor. The paper reports the monotherapy dose-escalation portion (N = 52 patients) of the phase I ivuxolimab trial. Partial responses occurred in three dose-escalation patients, of whom one had hepatocellular carcinoma and two had cutaneous melanoma. The dose-escalation cohort was around 83% male with a mean age of approximately 60 years, ranging from roughly 23 to 90. Intravenous ivuxolimab was administered to patients every 2 weeks at six dose levels: 0.01, 0.1, 0.3, 1.5, 3 and 10 mg/kg. Patients were allowed to have had prior anti-PD-1, anti-PD-L1 or anti-CTLA-4 therapy, and approximately 40% of the dose-escalation patients had previously received checkpoint inhibitors. Peripheral TCRbeta sequencing aimed to test whether ivuxolimab altered TCR sequence diversity and caused clonal T-cell expansion. Among the roughly 54 dose-escalation patients, around 20 had hepatocellular carcinoma, roughly 15 melanoma, 9 renal cell carcinoma and 9 head and neck cancer. Overall study outcomes, separate from this receptor: Low levels of normalized T-cell clonal expansion were also shown by some nonresponding patients. At doses of 0.1 to 3.0 mg/kg, clonal expansion of both CD4+ and CD8+ blood T cells was observed from baseline to week 6. The antigen specificity of the clonally expanded peripheral T cells was not determined. After ivuxolimab, expanded clones were on average more numerous among CD8+ T cells than among CD4+ T cells. In the 0.1-3.0 mg/kg groups, partial responders had among the lowest normalized peripheral clonal expansion, particularly in CD8+ T cells.

To sequence the TCRbeta CDR3 region, genomic DNA was isolated from the sorted cells. The immunoSEQ Assay was used for sequencing of TCRbeta CDR3 regions. Entries here come from immuneACCESS through TCRdb and include only in-frame sequences with V and J called. Some clones fail to appear in such tables; in the studies checked, an unresolved V gene covers under half of the shortfall, and the cause of the remainder is unknown. The sample data list 80,000 to 90,000 clones, and about 81% of these were observed just once. The ten largest clones take up approximately 1.7% of the sample. Concerning this clone itself: What this receptor recognizes is not known. Base qualities are not recorded, but no much larger clone differs from it by a single base.

From its cysteine to its phenylalanine, the CDR3 spans 15 amino acids. Only the CDR3 DNA stays, 45 bases, in frame from base 1. Trimmed from V: 2 bases; trimmed from J: 3 bases; junction bases lacking a gene match: 4. CDR1 SGHRS and CDR2 YFSETQ were looked up in the germline V gene. The trial excluded patients who had a history of autoimmune disease or were on systemic immunosuppression. Peripheral blood for TCR sequencing was drawn from every dose cohort at baseline, at cycle 4 day 1 and at cycle 7 day 1. The samples were drawn from a first-in-human, open-label, multicenter phase I dose-escalation trial of ivuxolimab. Adults with locally advanced or metastatic melanoma, renal cell, hepatocellular, or head and neck squamous cell carcinoma were enrolled in the trial. Before TCR sequencing, CD4+ and CD8+ T cells were separately sorted from peripheral blood.

The clonotype was recovered from an adult with an advanced solid tumor such as melanoma, head and neck, liver or kidney cancer. The sequencing here drew on CD4+ or CD8+ T cells sorted from blood, taken in a trial of the OX40 agonist ivuxolimab. This chain is built from TRBV5-1 and TRBJ2-7; 11 bases in the junction line up with TRBD1. The nucleotides are TGCGCCAGCAGCTTAGGGACAGGGGGTTACTACGAGCAGTACTTC. The translation is CASSLGTGGYYEQYF.